This is a list of T cell receptor beta chains from one sample in a study of blood T cells in healthy people across ages. TCRdb reprocessed the 5' RACE reads with MiXCR, giving one entry per CDR3 protein. The sample has 1.5 million to 2 million distinct CDR3 sequences; 49% are singletons. Sequences were obtained from blood. These TCRs come from a woman aged 40 to 50 in good health. Each CDR3 is given with its conserved first and last residue. Each record gives: clone size, J gene, D gene, V gene, CDR3 DNA, CDR3 protein. The D gene is left open where the match is weak. The listing skips clone size in some rows; elsewhere it reads once, few, many or a size class.

clone_size: .
j_call: TRBJ1-5
d_call: .
v_call: TRBV6-4
cdr3_nt: TGTGCCAGCAGTGACGACAGTACGGGGCCCCAGCATTTT
cdr3_aa: CASSDDSTGPQHF

clone_size: .
j_call: TRBJ2-5
d_call: .
v_call: TRBV4-3
cdr3_nt: TGCGCCAGCAGCCAGCAGGGTTCAACCTACAATGAGCAGTACTTC
cdr3_aa: CASSQQGSTYNEQYF

clone_size: few
j_call: TRBJ2-5
d_call: TRBD2
v_call: TRBV12-3/TRBV12-4
cdr3_nt: TGTGCCAGCAGTTTATCTAGCGGGAGTGAAGAGACCCAGTACTTC
cdr3_aa: CASSLSSGSEETQYF

clone_size: .
j_call: TRBJ2-7
d_call: .
v_call: TRBV13
cdr3_nt: TGTGCCAGCAGCTTAGGTCGGTACCTCTACGAGCAGTACTTC
cdr3_aa: CASSLGRYLYEQYF

clone_size: .
j_call: TRBJ1-2
d_call: TRBD1
v_call: TRBV18
cdr3_nt: TGTGCCAGCTCAAGCCCAGGGGGAGTTTACACCTTC
cdr3_aa: CASSSPGGVYTF

clone_size: few
j_call: TRBJ1-1
d_call: TRBD1
v_call: TRBV9
cdr3_nt: TGTGCCAGCAGCCTGGAGACAGGGGTGCGCACTGAAGCTTTCTTT
cdr3_aa: CASSLETGVRTEAFF

clone_size: few
j_call: TRBJ2-7
d_call: .
v_call: TRBV7-2
cdr3_nt: TGTGCCAGCAGCTTCGGTGTACTTCCGGGGGCACCCTACGAGCAGTACTTC
cdr3_aa: CASSFGVLPGAPYEQYF

clone_size: .
j_call: TRBJ1-2
d_call: TRBD1
v_call: TRBV6-5
cdr3_nt: TGTGCCAGCAGGGATCCACAGGGGGCCGGTGGCTACACCTTC
cdr3_aa: CASRDPQGAGGYTF

clone_size: .
j_call: TRBJ2-1
d_call: .
v_call: TRBV28
cdr3_nt: TGTGCCAGCAGTGAGAGCCTCCATAAGTTCTTC
cdr3_aa: CASSESLHKFF

clone_size: once
j_call: TRBJ2-1
d_call: TRBD1
v_call: TRBV12-3/TRBV12-4
cdr3_nt: TGTGCCAGCAGTTTAAAGGGGGCAGGGGAGCAGTTCTTC
cdr3_aa: CASSLKGAGEQFF

clone_size: .
j_call: TRBJ2-7
d_call: .
v_call: TRBV6-6
cdr3_nt: TGTGCCAGCAGTTACACGCAGGGATCCTCCGAGCAGTACTTC
cdr3_aa: CASSYTQGSSEQYF

clone_size: .
j_call: TRBJ2-2
d_call: TRBD1
v_call: TRBV24-1
cdr3_nt: TGTGCCACCAGTGATTCCGGGACAGGGGGTGCCACCGGGGAGCTGTTTTTT
cdr3_aa: CATSDSGTGGATGELFF

clone_size: .
j_call: TRBJ2-1
d_call: .
v_call: TRBV2
cdr3_nt: TGTGCCAGCACGGAGGGTAACTTGAGTGAGCAGTTCTTC
cdr3_aa: CASTEGNLSEQFF

clone_size: .
j_call: TRBJ2-4
d_call: .
v_call: TRBV20-1
cdr3_nt: TGCAGTGCTAGACTGGCCCCTTCTAAAAACATTCAGTACTTC
cdr3_aa: CSARLAPSKNIQYF

clone_size: .
j_call: TRBJ2-3
d_call: TRBD1
v_call: TRBV27
cdr3_nt: TGTGCCAGCAGTAACCGCCGGGGACAGGGGATCGCAGATACGCAGTATTTT
cdr3_aa: CASSNRRGQGIADTQYF

clone_size: few
j_call: TRBJ2-5
d_call: .
v_call: TRBV21-1
cdr3_nt: TGTGCCAGCAGCCAACGGGCCAGACGAAGGTCGACCCAGTACTTC
cdr3_aa: CASSQRARRRSTQYF

clone_size: .
j_call: TRBJ2-1
d_call: TRBD2
v_call: TRBV6-2/TRBV6-3
cdr3_nt: TGTGCCAGCAGGGCGGGGGGTAGGCAGTTCTTC
cdr3_aa: CASRAGGRQFF

clone_size: .
j_call: TRBJ1-2
d_call: .
v_call: TRBV20-1
cdr3_nt: TGCAGTGCTAGAGGACATAGTAACTATGGCTACACCTTC
cdr3_aa: CSARGHSNYGYTF

clone_size: .
j_call: TRBJ2-1
d_call: .
v_call: TRBV12-5
cdr3_nt: TGTGCTAGTGGTTTGGATACCTACAATGAGCAGTTCTTC
cdr3_aa: CASGLDTYNEQFF

clone_size: .
j_call: TRBJ2-3
d_call: TRBD2
v_call: TRBV7-2
cdr3_nt: TGTGCCAGCAGCTCCCGGCCTAGCGGGGGGGGCCTTAGAGATACGCAGTATTTT
cdr3_aa: CASSSRPSGGGLRDTQYF

clone_size: .
j_call: TRBJ2-7
d_call: TRBD2
v_call: TRBV10-3
cdr3_nt: TGTGCCATCAGTGAGGCGGGGGGAACCTCCTACGAGCAGTACTTC
cdr3_aa: CAISEAGGTSYEQYF

clone_size: .
j_call: TRBJ2-1
d_call: TRBD2
v_call: TRBV3-1
cdr3_nt: TGTGCCAGCAGCCACGCACTAGCGGGGGGGCCGTTCTTC
cdr3_aa: CASSHALAGGPFF

clone_size: .
j_call: TRBJ2-5
d_call: .
v_call: TRBV28
cdr3_nt: TGTGCCAGCAGCCCCTCACACCGGGGAGAGACCCAGTACTTC
cdr3_aa: CASSPSHRGETQYF

clone_size: many
j_call: TRBJ2-7
d_call: .
v_call: TRBV12-3/TRBV12-4
cdr3_nt: TGTGCCAGCAGCTTAGTAGACGAGCAGTACTTC
cdr3_aa: CASSLVDEQYF